These 29 T cell receptor beta chains originate from one sample sequenced in a study of cytomegalovirus exposure and HLA in healthy donors. The PCR made use of 60 Vbeta and 13 Jbeta primers. Assay used: immunoSEQ multiplex PCR; TCRdb lists only in-frame clones, some missing. The sample contains some 150,000 clones, around four fifths of which appear only once. Sequencing was done on a sample of PBMCs. All receptors derive from a female donor in good health and CMV-seronegative.

The chain combines TRBV9 with TRBJ2-7, with 11 bases matching TRBD1. CDR1 and CDR2 (germline): SGDLS, YYNGEE. The CDR3 length is 17 residues. Germline trimming cut 4 bases from V and 3 bases from J; bases unmatched to any gene: 12. CDR3 in amino acids: CASSPLPGDRGIYEQYF. As DNA, the CDR3 is TGTGCCAGCAGCCCACTCCCCGGGGACAGGGGGATCTACGAGCAGTACTTC.

This chain connects TRBV6-1 to TRBJ2-5, with no clear D. Trimming cost V 6 bases and J 5 bases, with 7 bases left between them. Germline values: CDR1 MNHNS, CDR2 SASEGT. This CDR3 is 11 amino acids long. The CDR3 nucleotides read TGTGCCAGCAGGGAGTGGGAGACCCAGTACTTC. Encoded protein: CASREWETQYF.

This chain links TRBV2 with TRBJ2-5, with 11 bases aligning to TRBD2. The CDR3 spans 16 residues. The V and J ends lost 2 bases and 5 bases, in that order; junction bases with no gene match: 7. Germline CDR1 is SNHLY and CDR2 is FYNNEI. Here the CDR3 reads CASSETSGRRGETQYF. CDR3 coding DNA: TGTGCCAGCAGTGAAACTAGCGGGAGAAGGGGGGAGACCCAGTACTTC.

V and J are TRBV30 and TRBJ1-2; D not resolved. V was shortened by 1 base and J by 8 bases, with 11 bases between the two germline ends. The germline V gene has CDR1 GTSNPN and CDR2 SVGIG (reference sequence). This CDR3 contains 12 residues. CDR3 sequence (DNA): TGTGCCTGGAGTGCTAGTATCGGGGGCTACACCTTC. This sequence encodes CAWSASIGGYTF.

In its sample, this clone was seen once. V gene TRBV18 combines with J gene TRBJ2-2, with 8 bases fitting TRBD2. CDR3 length: 16 residues. V lost 6 bases, J lost 5 bases, and 11 bases stayed unmatched. Germline lookup yields CDR1 KGHSH and CDR2 LQKENI. CDR3 sequence reads: CASSLKSGSETGELFF. Here the CDR3 DNA reads TGTGCCAGCTCTCTCAAAAGCGGGAGCGAGACCGGGGAGCTGTTTTTT.

This clone is a singleton in its sample. The rearrangement links TRBV6-5 to TRBJ1-1; 8 bases fit TRBD1. This CDR3 has 13 amino acids. Losses at the gene ends were 6 bases for V and 3 bases for J; bases not matched to a gene: 3. Germline V gene data show CDR1 as MNHEY and CDR2 as SVGAGI. The CDR3 loop reads CASREDRDTEAFF. The CDR3 DNA is TGTGCCAGCAGGGAGGACAGGGACACTGAAGCTTTCTTT.

The chain has TRBV7-3 and TRBJ2-2, with D possibly TRBD2 on 5 matching bases. The V and J ends lost 4 bases and 6 bases respectively, with 15 bases between them. This CDR3 contains 15 residues. Per the germline V gene, CDR1 is SGHTA and CDR2 is FQGTGA. The CDR3 bases are TGTGCCAGCAGCTCTCTCGGGATCGAGGCCGGGGAGCTGTTTTTT. Translation: CASSSLGIEAGELFF.

The CDR3, as DNA: TGTGCTAGTGTGGGGGCAGAAGGCATTCAGTACTTC. It is translated as CASVGAEGIQYF. V is TRBV12-5 and J is TRBJ2-4; D is possibly TRBD1 (6 bases). V lost 7 bases to trimming and J lost 9 bases, with 13 bases between them. This CDR3 is 12 amino acids long. Germline loops: CDR1 LGHNT, CDR2 FRNRAP.

This chain joins TRBV18 and TRBJ1-1, with D possibly matching TRBD1 (5 bases). V was cut by 3 bases and J by 4 bases, with 15 bases left in between. The germline CDR1 and CDR2 sequences are KGHSH and LQKENI. This CDR3 region has 15 residues. CDR3 DNA sequence: TGTGCCAGCTCACCTGTGACAGAGTTGGGCACTGAAGCTTTCTTT. It specifies CASSPVTELGTEAFF.

V is TRBV28 and J is TRBJ1-2, with D unresolved. The germline V gene encodes CDR1 MDHEN and CDR2 SYDVKM. CDR3 length equals 11 residues. V gave up 6 bases and J gave up 8 bases, with 10 bases separating them. CDR3 sequence: CASSFLQGYTF. The DNA of the CDR3 is TGTGCCAGCAGCTTCTTGCAGGGCTACACCTTC.

The V call is TRBV7-2, the J call TRBJ1-1, with TRBD1 matching 7 bases. CDR3 length equals 16 residues. CDR1 and CDR2 (germline): SGHTA, FQGNSA. V lost 1 base and J lost 4; bases outside the gene matches: 9. CDR3 sequence reads: CASSLVGQGVRTEAFF. The CDR3 DNA reads TGTGCCAGCAGCTTAGTAGGCCAGGGGGTTCGCACTGAAGCTTTCTTT.

In this sample, this clone turned up a few times. The chain combines TRBV28 with TRBJ2-7, with D tentatively TRBD1 (7 bases). Germline assignment: CDR1 MDHEN and CDR2 SYDVKM. V lost 6 bases to trimming and J lost 3 bases, with 12 bases between them. This CDR3 has 13 amino acids. The CDR3 is CASSPQGGYEQYF. CDR3 nucleotide sequence: TGTGCCAGCAGCCCTCAGGGGGGCTACGAGCAGTACTTC.

The rearrangement links TRBV30 to TRBJ1-4; D gene unclear. The CDR3 sequence is 13 residues long. V was shortened by 2 bases and J by 5 bases, with 9 bases between the two germline ends. Per the germline V gene, CDR1 is GTSNPN and CDR2 is SVGIG (reference sequence). The CDR3 loop reads CAWSSGLNEKLFF. CDR3 coding DNA: TGTGCCTGGAGTTCGGGTCTCAATGAAAAACTGTTTTTT.

The genes are TRBV7-9 and TRBJ2-1, with a possible D match to TRBD1 (6 bases). V was cut by 5 bases and J by 0 bases, with 11 bases left in between. The CDR3 runs 15 residues. The germline V gene encodes CDR1 SEHNR and CDR2 FQNEAQ (reference sequence). The CDR3 is CASSAQGSSYNEQFF. DNA for the CDR3: TGTGCCAGCAGCGCCCAGGGGAGCTCCTACAATGAGCAGTTCTTC.

V is TRBV7-9 and J is TRBJ1-1, with a tentative D call TRBD1 (6 bases). Germline V gives CDR1 SEHNR, CDR2 FQNEAQ (reference sequence). The CDR3 contains 18 residues. Trimming stripped 2 bases from V and 3 bases from J, with 22 bases between. The CDR3 coding sequence is TGTGCCAGCAGCTTACCGCCGGTCAGGGGACCATGGGACACTGAAGCTTTCTTT. Translated, it gives CASSLPPVRGPWDTEAFF.

This chain joins TRBV5-1 and TRBJ2-2, with D maybe TRBD1 (6 bases). The CDR3 extends over 15 amino acids. Germline assignment: CDR1 SGHRS and CDR2 YFSETQ. Trimming cost V 1 base and J 2 bases, with 9 bases left between them. The CDR3 DNA is TGCGCCAGCAGCTTGTTACAGGGTAACACCGGGGAGCTGTTTTTT. Amino acid sequence: CASSLLQGNTGELFF.

In DNA, the CDR3 is TGTGCCAGCTTTATCCTTGGGGCTAGCACAGATACGCAGTATTTT. This translates into CASFILGASTDTQYF. The rearrangement uses TRBV7-2 and TRBJ2-3, with a possible D match to TRBD1 (5 bases). This CDR3 has 15 residues. Trimming left V 8 bases short and J 0 bases short, with 15 bases between. Germline lookup yields CDR1 SGHTA and CDR2 FQGNSA. The full variable domain, rest sourced from reference TRBV7-2 and TRBJ2-3, is GAGVSQSPSNKVTEKGKDVELRCDPISGHTALYWYRQSLGQGLEFLIYFQGNSAPDKSGLPSDRFSAERTGGSVSTLTIQRTQQEDSAVYLCASFILGASTDTQYFGPGTRLTVL.

This clone was counted between two and nine times. The J gene is TRBJ1-2, the V gene TRBV4-1; 12 bases are shared with TRBD1. Germline lookup yields CDR1 MGHRA and CDR2 YSYEKL. V gave up 4 bases and J gave up 4 bases; unmatched junction bases: 4. This CDR3 comprises 15 residues. CDR3 region: CASSLGTGGTYGYTF. The CDR3 DNA follows: TGCGCCAGCAGCCTAGGGACAGGGGGCACCTATGGCTACACCTTC.

The genes are TRBV28 and TRBJ2-7; 10 nucleotides match TRBD2. Germline assignment: CDR1 MDHEN and CDR2 SYDVKM. The V and J ends lost 3 bases and 2 bases, in that order; junction bases with no gene match: 4. CDR3 size: 15 residues. CDR3 loop: CASSLVSGRAYEQYF. CDR3 in DNA: TGTGCCAGCAGTTTGGTCAGCGGGAGGGCCTACGAGCAGTACTTC.

This clone was counted a single time. The gene calls are TRBV19 and TRBJ1-1, with D maybe TRBD1 (5 bases). The CDR3 is made up of 15 amino acids. The germline V gene has CDR1 LNHDA and CDR2 SQIVND (reference sequence). CDR3 sequence (DNA): TGTGCAATAAGGACGAAGGGGCTCGGAAACACTGAAGCTTTCTTT. Amino acids: CAIRTKGLGNTEAFF. The full variable domain, rest sourced from reference TRBV19 and TRBJ1-1, is DGGITQSPKYLFRKEGQNVTLSCEQNLNHDAMYWYRQDPGQGLRLIYYSQIVNDFQKGDIAEGYSVSREKKESFPLTVTSAQKNPTAFYLCAIRTKGLGNTEAFFGQGTRLTVV.

This clone was recorded a few times. CDR3 sequence reads: CASSQDLIASGNTIYF. For the CDR3, the DNA is TGCGCCAGCAGCCAAGATCTAATAGCCTCTGGAAACACCATATATTTT. The gene calls are TRBV4-3 and TRBJ1-3; D is ambiguous. Germline loops: CDR1 LGHNA, CDR2 YSLEER. The CDR3 is 16 residues long. Trimming took 0 bases from V and 0 from J, leaving 9 bases between them.

The table lists this clone with a few counts. This sequence joins TRBV10-1 and TRBJ1-4, with 8 nucleotides matching TRBD1. This CDR3 is built from 15 residues. Trimming at V came to 3 bases and at J to 11 bases, leaving 11 bases not matched to a gene. Per germline, CDR1 WNHNN and CDR2 SYGVQD (reference sequence). The CDR3 DNA reads as TGCGCCAGCAGTGAATACAGGGGGGACAAGTTGAAACTGTTTTTT. Encoded protein: CASSEYRGDKLKLFF.

The chain uses TRBV6-6 and TRBJ2-1, with D perhaps TRBD2 (5 bases). This CDR3 is built from 13 residues. Per germline, CDR1 MNHNY and CDR2 SVGAGI (reference sequence). Deletions cut 4 bases from V and 10 bases from J, with 14 bases between. DNA of the CDR3: TGTGCCAGCAGTTCGGGGATCTCGCGGGAGCAGTTCTTC. As protein: CASSSGISREQFF.

This sequence joins TRBV20-1 and TRBJ2-1; no clear D gene. V was trimmed by 8 bases and J by 7 bases, leaving 12 bases between them. This CDR3 has 11 amino acids. CDR1 is DFQATT and CDR2 is SNEGSKA in the germline V gene (reference sequence). CDR3 in DNA: TGCAGTCGTGCGTCTCTTAATGAGCAGTTCTTC. Its protein is CSRASLNEQFF.

The chain recombines TRBV30 with TRBJ2-7, with 14 bases identical to TRBD2. The germline gives CDR1 GTSNPN, CDR2 SVGIG (reference sequence). The CDR3 covers 13 residues. The V gene end was trimmed by 7 bases and the J gene end by 5 bases; junction bases not matched to a gene: 4. The CDR3 loop reads CASAGLAGDEQYF. Here the CDR3 DNA reads TGTGCCTCAGCGGGACTAGCGGGAGACGAGCAGTACTTC.

V and J are TRBV2 and TRBJ2-1, with 9 bases fitting TRBD2. The CDR3 spans 12 residues. Germline loops: CDR1 SNHLY, CDR2 FYNNEI. V shed 8 bases, J shed 8 bases, and the junction held 4 bases outside the gene matches. The CDR3 sequence: CASASGNHEQFF. CDR3 nucleotide sequence: TGTGCCAGCGCTAGCGGGAACCATGAGCAGTTCTTC.

J is TRBJ1-1 and V is TRBV5-5; 7 bases map to TRBD1. Germline CDR1 is SGHKS and CDR2 is YYEKEE (reference sequence). CDR3 length equals 14 residues. V dropped 2 bases and J dropped 2; count of bases not matched to a gene: 3. CDR3 sequence: CASSFGTDNTEAFF. CDR3 nucleotides: TGTGCCAGCAGCTTCGGGACAGACAACACTGAAGCTTTCTTT.

Here the CDR3 DNA reads TGCGCCAGCAGCCAACAACCGACAGGGTACTATGGCTACACCTTC. Translating gives CASSQQPTGYYGYTF. V gene TRBV4-1 combines with J gene TRBJ1-2; 7 positions agree with TRBD1. This CDR3 comprises 15 residues. Germline lookup yields CDR1 MGHRA and CDR2 YSYEKL. V was clipped by 2 bases and J by 3 bases; unmatched bases: 6.

This clone was picked up a small number of times. The V gene is TRBV5-6, the J gene TRBJ2-7, with 7 bases identical to TRBD1. The CDR3 is 12 residues long. Germline CDR1 SGHDT, CDR2 YYEEEE. V shed 8 bases and J 0 bases; nucleotides not matched to a gene: 2. The CDR3, as DNA: TGTGCCAGTAGGGACAGCTCCTACGAGCAGTACTTC. Translation gives CASRDSSYEQYF.